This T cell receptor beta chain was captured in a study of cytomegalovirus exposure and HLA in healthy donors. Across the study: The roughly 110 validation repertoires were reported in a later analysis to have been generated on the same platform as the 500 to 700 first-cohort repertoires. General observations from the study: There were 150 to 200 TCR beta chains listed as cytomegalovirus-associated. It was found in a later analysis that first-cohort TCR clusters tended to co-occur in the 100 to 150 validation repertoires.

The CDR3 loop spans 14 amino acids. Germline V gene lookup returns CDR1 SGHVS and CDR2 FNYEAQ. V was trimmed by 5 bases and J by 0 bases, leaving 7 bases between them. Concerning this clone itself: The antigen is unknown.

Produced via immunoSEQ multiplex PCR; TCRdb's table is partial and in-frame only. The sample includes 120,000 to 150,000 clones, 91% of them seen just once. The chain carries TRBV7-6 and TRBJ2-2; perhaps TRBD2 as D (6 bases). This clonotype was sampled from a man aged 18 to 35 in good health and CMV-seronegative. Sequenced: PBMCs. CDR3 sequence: CASSGGTNTGELFF. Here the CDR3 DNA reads TGTGCCAGCAGCGGCGGGACGAACACCGGGGAGCTGTTTTTT.